This record covers a single T cell receptor (beta chain). Its specificity is not known. The source of the sample is a study of OX40 agonist ivuxolimab in advanced cancers. General study findings and limits: No determination was made of the antigen specificity of the expanded peripheral T cells.

The CDR3 contains 15 residues. V lost 3 bases, J lost 4 bases, and 4 bases stayed unmatched. CDR1 and CDR2 (germline): MRHNA, SNTAGT. This table comes from immunoSEQ multiplex PCR, and its TCRdb copy is limited to in-frame clones, with some not included. The sample contains tens of thousands of clones, 84% of which appear only once. The chain carries TRBV6-4 and TRBJ2-3, with 10 bases fitting TRBD2. Material: CD4+ or CD8+ T cells sorted from blood, obtained in a trial of the OX40 agonist ivuxolimab. This clonotype was sampled from an adult with an advanced solid tumor such as melanoma, head and neck, liver or kidney cancer. CDR3 bases: TGTGCCAGCAGTGAAGAGCTAGCGGGGGCAGATACGCAGTATTTT. Encoded protein: CASSEELAGADTQYF.